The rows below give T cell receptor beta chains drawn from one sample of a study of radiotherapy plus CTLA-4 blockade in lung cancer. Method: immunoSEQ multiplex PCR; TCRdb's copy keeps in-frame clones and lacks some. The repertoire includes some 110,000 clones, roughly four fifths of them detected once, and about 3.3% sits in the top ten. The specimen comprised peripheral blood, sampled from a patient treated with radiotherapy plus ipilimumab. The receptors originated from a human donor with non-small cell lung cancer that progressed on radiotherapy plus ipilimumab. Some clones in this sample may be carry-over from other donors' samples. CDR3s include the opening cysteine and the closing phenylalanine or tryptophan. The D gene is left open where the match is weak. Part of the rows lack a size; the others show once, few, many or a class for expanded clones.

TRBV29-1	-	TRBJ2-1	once	TGCAGCGTTGAAGGGGGGGAACGCTACAATGAGCAGTTCTTC	CSVEGGERYNEQFF
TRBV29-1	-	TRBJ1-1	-	TGCAGCGCCCTGGGGGGGCCCGACACTGAAGCTTTCTTT	CSALGGPDTEAFF
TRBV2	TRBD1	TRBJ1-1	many	TGTGCCAGGGACCGGGACAGGGCTTTAATGAACACTGAAGCTTTCTTT	CARDRDRALMNTEAFF
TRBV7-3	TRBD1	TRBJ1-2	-	TGTGCCAGCAGCTTAGGACAGGGCTATAGCTACACCTTC	CASSLGQGYSYTF
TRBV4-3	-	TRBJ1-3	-	TGCGCCAGCAGCCAAGAACCCCCCGGGTTCGGTGGAAACACCATATATTTT	CASSQEPPGFGGNTIYF
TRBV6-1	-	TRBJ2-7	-	TGTGCCAGCAGTGAAGTTGCGGCCAGCTCCTACGAGCAGTACTTC	CASSEVAASSYEQYF
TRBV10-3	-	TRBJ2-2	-	TGTGCCACCGGGATAGGCCCCGGGGAGCTGTTTTTT	CATGIGPGELFF
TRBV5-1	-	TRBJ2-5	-	TGCGCCAGCAGCTCCCCCCGGGGGACCCAGTACTTC	CASSSPRGTQYF
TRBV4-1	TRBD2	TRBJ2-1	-	TGCGCCAGCAGCCCACCCCAGCGGGGGCGCCCTCTGTTTGAGCAGTTCTTC	CASSPPQRGRPLFEQFF
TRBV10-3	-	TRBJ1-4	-	TGTGCCATCAGCGCCACAGGGACAACTAATGAAAAACTGTTTTTT	CAISATGTTNEKLFF
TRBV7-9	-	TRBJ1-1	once	TGTGCCAGCAGCTTAAAGGGGGGAAGCACTGAAGCTTTCTTT	CASSLKGGSTEAFF
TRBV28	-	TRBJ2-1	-	TGTGCCAGCAGTCCTACCGGACAAAGCTCCTACAATGAGCAGTTCTTC	CASSPTGQSSYNEQFF
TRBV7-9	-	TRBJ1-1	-	TGTGCCAGCAGCTTATTTACTGAAGCTTTCTTT	CASSLFTEAFF
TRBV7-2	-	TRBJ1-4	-	TGTGCCAGCAGCTTAGTGGTCAGCCTTAATGAAAAACTGTTTTTT	CASSLVVSLNEKLFF
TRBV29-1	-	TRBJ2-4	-	TGCAGCGTTGTCAACCCCGGAGGGAGAGTGAACATTCAGTACTTC	CSVVNPGGRVNIQYF
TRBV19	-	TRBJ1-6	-	TGTGCCAGTAGTATTAGGGCGTCCGCCTATAATTCACCCCTCCACTTT	CASSIRASAYNSPLHF
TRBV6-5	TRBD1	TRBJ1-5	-	TGTGCCAGCAGTTACGAGACAGGGGGCGATCAGCCCCAGCATTTT	CASSYETGGDQPQHF
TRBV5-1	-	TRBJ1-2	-	TGCGCCAGCAGCTTGGGTTTCGGGACATCGATCCATGGCTACACCTTC	CASSLGFGTSIHGYTF
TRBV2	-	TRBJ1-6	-	TGTGCCAGCATGGGAGGGGCAGATTCACCCCTCCACTTT	CASMGGADSPLHF
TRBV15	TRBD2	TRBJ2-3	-	TGTGCCACCAGCATTGGACTAGGGAGCGCAGATACGCAGTATTTT	CATSIGLGSADTQYF
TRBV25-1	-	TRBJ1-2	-	TGTGCCAGCAGTGAATCAGGAAGAGGCTACACCTTC	CASSESGRGYTF
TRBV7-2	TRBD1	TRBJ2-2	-	TGTGCCAGCAGCCGATTTGACAGGGGTGTGGGCGGGGAGCTGTTTTTT	CASSRFDRGVGGELFF